This T cell receptor (beta chain) was sequenced for a study of T cells after yellow fever vaccination. Trimming at V came to 5 bases and at J to 4 bases, leaving 5 bases not matched to a gene. This CDR3 comprises 13 residues. Germline V CDR1 and CDR2: SQVTM, ANQGSEA. TCR cDNA, made by 5'RACE template switching, carried an added universal primer site and UMIs. TCRdb itself ran the 5' RACE reads through MiXCR, one entry per CDR3 protein. The sample contains a few hundred thousand distinct CDR3 sequences, around a tenth of which appear only once. As to this clonotype: Its antigen is unidentified.

Study observations and caveats: Abundant bulk-population clonotypes could contaminate the FACS-sorted repertoires.

The V call is TRBV29-1, the J call TRBJ1-1; TRBD1 matches at 9 bases. This clonotype originated in a man aged 18-30 years who received the YFV17D yellow fever vaccine. This specimen consisted of PBMCs, obtained on the day of the first yellow fever vaccination. The CDR3 protein is CSVSETGGTEAFF. Here the CDR3 DNA reads TGCAGCGTTTCAGAGACAGGGGGCACTGAAGCTTTCTTT.